This TCR beta chain is from a study of shared clonotypes between healthy human individuals. The table came from immunoSEQ multiplex PCR; TCRdb's copy has only in-frame clones and leaves some out. This table holds about 1.5 million clones, 95% to 99% found once. This clone occurred once. CDR1 and CDR2 from the germline V gene are MNHNY and SVGAGI (reference sequence). V shed 6 bases and J shed 6 bases, with 8 bases lying between them. The CDR3 is 12 amino acids. Sequencing was done on a sample of naive CD4+ T cells sorted from blood. Specified subset: CD45RA+ positively selected. This TCR was recovered from a man aged 25-40 years in good health. V is TRBV6-6 and J is TRBJ2-2; perhaps TRBD2 as D (5 bases). The CDR3 reads CASRDSAGELFF. The CDR3 DNA sequence: TGTGCCAGCAGGGACTCGGCCGGGGAGCTGTTTTTT.